This TCR beta chain was captured by sequencing in a study of blood T cell repertoires in COVID-19. The wider study: COVID-19 samples from acute and convalescent phases originated in the United States, Italy and Spain.

How the authors handled the data: Amplification of reference gene primers provided the estimated nucleated cell counts. Measured with immunoSEQ multiplex PCR; TCRdb has only the in-frame clones, and not every one. D and trimming were read from the DNA, whereas the V and J calls and clone size are those reported in that table. The sample yields approximately 100,000 clones, around 80% seen once. Sequences were obtained from peripheral blood. This clonotype was obtained from an older man with active or convalescent COVID-19.

The CDR3 loop is CASSFSTGTNVDEQYF. The CDR3 nucleotides read TGTGCCAGCAGCTTCTCCACGGGGACAAATGTTGACGAGCAGTACTTC. This sequence joins TRBV7-8 and TRBJ2-7, with D perhaps matching TRBD1 (6 bases). V was cut by 3 bases and J by 5 bases, with 20 bases left in between. The germline V gene encodes CDR1 SGHVS and CDR2 FQNEAQ. The CDR3 sequence is 16 residues long.